This TCR beta chain appears in the sequencing data of a study of OX40 agonist ivuxolimab in advanced cancers. The overall study: An agonistic anti-OX40 (CD134) antibody, ivuxolimab, was used to treat the patients. Each patient was given ivuxolimab into a vein every 2 weeks, at 0.01 to 10 mg/kg. Overall study findings and caveats: Dosing at 0.1 to 3.0 mg/kg was accompanied by clonal expansion of CD4+ and CD8+ blood T cells by week 6.

With regard to this clone: Its antigen is still unknown.

V shed 1 base and J shed 6 bases, with 12 bases lying between them. Per germline, CDR1 SEHNR and CDR2 FQNEAQ (reference sequence). The length of the CDR3 is 15 residues. Here immunoSEQ multiplex PCR was the method, and the copy in TCRdb shows in-frame clones only, minus some. Of tens of thousands of clones in the sample, 88% are singletons; the top ten hold about 0.9%. Sequenced material: CD4+ or CD8+ T cells sorted from blood, taken in a trial of the OX40 agonist ivuxolimab. This clonotype originated in an adult with an advanced solid tumor such as melanoma, head and neck, liver or kidney cancer. V usage is TRBV7-9 and J usage is TRBJ2-2, with D possibly called TRBD1 or TRBD2 (5 bases each). CDR3: CASSLDGTRSGELFF. CDR3 bases: TGTGCCAGCAGCTTAGACGGGACGCGGTCCGGGGAGCTGTTTTTT.